This T cell receptor beta chain stems from a study of identical twins. TCRdb reprocessed the 5' RACE reads via MiXCR and lists one record per CDR3 protein. The table records hundreds of thousands of distinct CDR3 sequences, roughly 20% of them present only once. Germline CDR1 MGHDK, CDR2 SYGVNS. This CDR3 spans 10 amino acids. Trimming took 7 bases from V and 4 from J, leaving 4 bases between them. This clonotype was seen repeatedly, ten times or more. The sample was also reused in another study, on T cells expressing NK-cell markers.

Sequencing used PBMCs. This chain uses TRBV25-1 with TRBJ2-5, with D unresolved. The receptor comes from a woman aged 18-29 years in good health. CDR3: CASKLETQYF. CDR3 in DNA: TGTGCCAGCAAGTTAGAGACCCAGTACTTC. Drawing the rest from reference TRBV25-1 and TRBJ2-5, the complete variable domain is EADIYQTPRYLVIGTGKKITLECSQTMGHDKMYWYQQDPGMELHLIHYSYGVNSTEKGDLSSESTVSRIRTEHFPLTLESARPSHTSQYLCASKLETQYFGPGTRLLVL.